This T cell receptor (beta chain) was recovered during a study of OX40 agonist ivuxolimab in advanced cancers. Looking at the study overall: Dose-escalation patients had hepatocellular carcinoma, melanoma, renal cell or head and neck cancer.

Only in-frame clones appear in the TCRdb table, and some are missing; sequencing was by immunoSEQ multiplex PCR. The table has 25,000 to 30,000 clones, approximately 83% seen once. This CDR3 has 14 amino acids. The source material was CD4+ or CD8+ T cells sorted from blood, sampled in a trial of the OX40 agonist ivuxolimab. The sequence derives from an adult with an advanced solid tumor such as melanoma, head and neck, liver or kidney cancer. The chain recombines TRBV21-1 with TRBJ1-2. TRBV21-1 is shown as a pseudogene. The CDR3 reads CASTLGGGRYGYTF. CDR3 DNA: TGTGCCAGCACCTTAGGGGGGGGCAGGTATGGCTACACCTTC.